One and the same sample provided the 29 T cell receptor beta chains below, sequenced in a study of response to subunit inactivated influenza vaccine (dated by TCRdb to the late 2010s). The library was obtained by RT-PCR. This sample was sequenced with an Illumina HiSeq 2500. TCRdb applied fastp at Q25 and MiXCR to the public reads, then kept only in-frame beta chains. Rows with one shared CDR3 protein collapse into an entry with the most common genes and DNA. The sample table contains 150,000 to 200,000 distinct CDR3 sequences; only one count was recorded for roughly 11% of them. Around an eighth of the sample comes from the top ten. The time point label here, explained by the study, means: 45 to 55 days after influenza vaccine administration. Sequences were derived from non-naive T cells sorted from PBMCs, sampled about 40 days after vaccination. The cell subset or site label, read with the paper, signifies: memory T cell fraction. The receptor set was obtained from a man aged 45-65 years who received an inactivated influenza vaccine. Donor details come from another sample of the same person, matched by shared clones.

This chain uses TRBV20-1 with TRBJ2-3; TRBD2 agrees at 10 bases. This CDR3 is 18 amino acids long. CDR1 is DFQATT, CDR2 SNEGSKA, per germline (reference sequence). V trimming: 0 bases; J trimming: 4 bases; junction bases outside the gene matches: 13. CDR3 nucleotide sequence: TGCAGTGCTAGAGAGGGCACCCGGGGGCTAGCGGGGGCAGATACGCAGTATTTT. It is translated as CSAREGTRGLAGADTQYF.

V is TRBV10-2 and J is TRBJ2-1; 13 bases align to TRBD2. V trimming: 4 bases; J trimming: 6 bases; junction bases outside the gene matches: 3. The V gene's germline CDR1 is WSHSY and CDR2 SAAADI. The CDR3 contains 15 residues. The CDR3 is CASSALAGGRNEQFF. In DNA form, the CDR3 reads TGCGCCAGCAGTGCACTAGCGGGGGGGCGCAATGAGCAGTTCTTC.

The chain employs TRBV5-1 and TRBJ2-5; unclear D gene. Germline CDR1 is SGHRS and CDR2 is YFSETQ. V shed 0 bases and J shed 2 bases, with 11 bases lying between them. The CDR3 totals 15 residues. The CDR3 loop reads CASSLVGQSQETQYF. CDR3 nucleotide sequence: TGCGCCAGCAGCTTGGTAGGGCAGTCTCAAGAGACCCAGTACTTC.

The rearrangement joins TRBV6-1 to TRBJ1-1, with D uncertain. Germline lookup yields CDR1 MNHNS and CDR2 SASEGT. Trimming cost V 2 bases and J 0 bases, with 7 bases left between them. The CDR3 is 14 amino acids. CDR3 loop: CASSELQMNTEAFF. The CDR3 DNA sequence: TGTGCCAGCAGTGAATTACAGATGAACACTGAAGCTTTCTTT.

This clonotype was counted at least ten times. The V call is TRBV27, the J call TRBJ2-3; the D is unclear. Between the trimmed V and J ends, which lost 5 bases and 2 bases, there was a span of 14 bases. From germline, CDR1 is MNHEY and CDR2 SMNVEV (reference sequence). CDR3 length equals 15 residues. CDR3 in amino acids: CASSPGLADTDTQYF. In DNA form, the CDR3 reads TGTGCCAGCAGTCCTGGCCTGGCAGACACAGATACGCAGTATTTT.

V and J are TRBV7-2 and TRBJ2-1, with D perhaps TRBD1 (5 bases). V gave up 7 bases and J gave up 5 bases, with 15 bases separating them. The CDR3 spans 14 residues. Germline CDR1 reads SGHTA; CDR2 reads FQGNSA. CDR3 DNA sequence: TGTGCCAGCAATTTGGGATTGGGGCACAATGAGCAGTTCTTC. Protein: CASNLGLGHNEQFF.

The CDR3: CASSQAPLAGAITDTQYF. CDR3 coding DNA: TGCGCCAGCAGCCAAGCCCCACTAGCGGGGGCGATCACAGATACGCAGTATTTT. The chain carries TRBV4-3 and TRBJ2-3; 11 bases line up with TRBD2. Germline assignment: CDR1 LGHNA and CDR2 YSLEER. The CDR3 runs 18 residues. J lost 2 bases, V lost 1 base, and 8 bases had no gene match.

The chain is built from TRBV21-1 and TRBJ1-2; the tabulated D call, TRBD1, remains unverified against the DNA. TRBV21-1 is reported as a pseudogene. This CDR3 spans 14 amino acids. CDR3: CASSKAGQGRGYTF. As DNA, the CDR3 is TGTGCCAGCAGCAAAGCAGGTCAGGGAAGAGGCTACACCTTC.

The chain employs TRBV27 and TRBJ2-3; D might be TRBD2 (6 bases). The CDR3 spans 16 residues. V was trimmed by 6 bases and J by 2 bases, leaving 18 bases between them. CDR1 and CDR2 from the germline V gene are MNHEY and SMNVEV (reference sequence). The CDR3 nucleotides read TGTGCCAGCAGCTCGAGGGGTAGCGGACTCACAGATACGCAGTATTTT. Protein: CASSSRGSGLTDTQYF.

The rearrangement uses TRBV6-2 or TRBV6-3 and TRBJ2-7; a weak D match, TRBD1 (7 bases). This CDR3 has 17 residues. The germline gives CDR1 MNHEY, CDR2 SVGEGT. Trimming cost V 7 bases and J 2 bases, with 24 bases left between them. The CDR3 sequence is CASTPPEAGGFTYEQYF. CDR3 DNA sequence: TGTGCCAGCACCCCCCCCGAGGCAGGGGGGTTTACCTACGAGCAGTACTTC.

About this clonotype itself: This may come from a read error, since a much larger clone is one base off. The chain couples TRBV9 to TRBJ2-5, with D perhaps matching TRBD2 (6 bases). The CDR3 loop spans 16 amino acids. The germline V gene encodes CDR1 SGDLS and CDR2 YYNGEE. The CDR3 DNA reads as TGTGCCGGCAGCGTAGGTGAGGGAGGACTCCAAGAGACCCAGTACTTC. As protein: CAGSVGEGGLQETQYF.

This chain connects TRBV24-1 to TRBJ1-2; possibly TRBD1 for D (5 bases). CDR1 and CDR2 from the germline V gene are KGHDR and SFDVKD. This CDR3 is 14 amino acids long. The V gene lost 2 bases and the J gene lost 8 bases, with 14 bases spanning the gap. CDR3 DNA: TGTGCCACCAGTGATTCCCGGAGGGGTTTCGGCTACACCTTC. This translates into CATSDSRRGFGYTF.

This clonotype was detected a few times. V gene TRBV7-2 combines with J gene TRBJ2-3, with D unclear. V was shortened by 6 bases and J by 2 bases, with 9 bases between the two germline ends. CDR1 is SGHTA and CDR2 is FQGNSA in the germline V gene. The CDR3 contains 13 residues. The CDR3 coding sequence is TGTGCCAGCAGTTCCCGATACACAGATACGCAGTATTTT. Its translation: CASSSRYTDTQYF.

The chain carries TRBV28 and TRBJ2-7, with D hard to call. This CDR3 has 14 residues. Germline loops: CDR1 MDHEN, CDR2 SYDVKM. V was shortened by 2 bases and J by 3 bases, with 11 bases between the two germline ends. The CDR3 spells CASSLRYPDYEQYF. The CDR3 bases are TGTGCCAGCAGTTTACGTTACCCGGACTACGAGCAGTACTTC.

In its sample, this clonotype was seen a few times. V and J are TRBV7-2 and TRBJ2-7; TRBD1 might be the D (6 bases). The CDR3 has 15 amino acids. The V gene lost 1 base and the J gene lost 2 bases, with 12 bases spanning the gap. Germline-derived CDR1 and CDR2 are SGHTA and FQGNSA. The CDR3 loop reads CASSLGQGRTYEQYF. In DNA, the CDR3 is TGTGCCAGCAGCTTAGGGCAGGGGCGGACCTACGAGCAGTACTTC. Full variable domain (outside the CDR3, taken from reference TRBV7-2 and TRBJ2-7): GAGVSQSPSNKVTEKGKDVELRCDPISGHTALYWYRQSLGQGLEFLIYFQGNSAPDKSGLPSDRFSAERTGGSVSTLTIQRTQQEDSAVYLCASSLGQGRTYEQYFGPGTRLTVT.

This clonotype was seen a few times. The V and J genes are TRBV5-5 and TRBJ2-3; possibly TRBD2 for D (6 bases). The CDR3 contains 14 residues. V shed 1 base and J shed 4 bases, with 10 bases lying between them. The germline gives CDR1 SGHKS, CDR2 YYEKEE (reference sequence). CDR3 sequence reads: CASSLWGDADTQYF. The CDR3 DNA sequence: TGTGCCAGCAGCTTGTGGGGGGACGCAGATACGCAGTATTTT.

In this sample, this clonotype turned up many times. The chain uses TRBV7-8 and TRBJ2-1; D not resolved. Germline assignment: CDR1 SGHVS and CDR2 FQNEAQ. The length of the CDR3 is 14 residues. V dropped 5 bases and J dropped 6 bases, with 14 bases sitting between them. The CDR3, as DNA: TGTGCCAGCAGCGTCCGTACCGGAACCAATGAGCAGTTCTTC. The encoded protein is CASSVRTGTNEQFF.

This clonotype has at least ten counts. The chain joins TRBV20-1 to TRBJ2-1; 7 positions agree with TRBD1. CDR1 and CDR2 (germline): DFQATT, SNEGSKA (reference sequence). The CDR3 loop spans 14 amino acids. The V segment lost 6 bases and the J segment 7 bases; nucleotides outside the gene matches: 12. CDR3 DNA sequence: TGCAGTGCCAAACAGGGGCGTGCTGAGAATGAGCAGTTCTTC. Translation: CSAKQGRAENEQFF.

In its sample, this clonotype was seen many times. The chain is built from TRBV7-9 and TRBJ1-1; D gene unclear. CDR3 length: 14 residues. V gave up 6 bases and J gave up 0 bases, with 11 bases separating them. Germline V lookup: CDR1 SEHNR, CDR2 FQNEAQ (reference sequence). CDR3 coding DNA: TGTGCCAGCAGTCCTCTGGGGATGAACACTGAAGCTTTCTTT. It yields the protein CASSPLGMNTEAFF.

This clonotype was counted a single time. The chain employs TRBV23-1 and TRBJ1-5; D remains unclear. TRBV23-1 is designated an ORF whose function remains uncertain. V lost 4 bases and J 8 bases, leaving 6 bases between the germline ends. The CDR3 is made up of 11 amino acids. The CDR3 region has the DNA TGCGCCAGCAGTCGAGTAAAGCCCCAGCATTTT. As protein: CASSRVKPQHF.

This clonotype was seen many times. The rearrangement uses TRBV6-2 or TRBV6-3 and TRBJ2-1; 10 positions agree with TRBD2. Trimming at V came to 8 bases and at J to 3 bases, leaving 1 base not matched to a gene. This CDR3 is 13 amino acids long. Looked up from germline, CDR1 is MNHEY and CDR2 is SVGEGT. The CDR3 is CASRTSGYNEQFF. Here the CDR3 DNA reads TGTGCCAGCCGGACTAGCGGCTACAATGAGCAGTTCTTC.

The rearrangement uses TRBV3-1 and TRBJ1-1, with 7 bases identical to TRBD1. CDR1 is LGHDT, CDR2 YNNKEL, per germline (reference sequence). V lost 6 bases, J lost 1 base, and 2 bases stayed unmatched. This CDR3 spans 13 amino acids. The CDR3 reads CASSRTGNTEAFF. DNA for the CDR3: TGTGCCAGCAGTCGGACAGGGAACACTGAAGCTTTCTTT.

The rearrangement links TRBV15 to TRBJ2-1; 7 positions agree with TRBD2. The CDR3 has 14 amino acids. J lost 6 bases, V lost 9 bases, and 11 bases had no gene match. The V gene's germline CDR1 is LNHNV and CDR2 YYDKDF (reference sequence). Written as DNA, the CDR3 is TGTGCCACTAGGACGGCGGGAGTATCCAATGAGCAGTTCTTC. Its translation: CATRTAGVSNEQFF.

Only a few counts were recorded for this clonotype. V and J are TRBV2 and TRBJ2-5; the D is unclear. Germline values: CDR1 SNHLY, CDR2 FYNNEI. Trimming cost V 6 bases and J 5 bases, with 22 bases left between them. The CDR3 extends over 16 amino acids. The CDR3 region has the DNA TGTGCCAGCAGAGGACGGGCTTTCGAGGTCGGGGAGACCCAGTACTTC. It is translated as CASRGRAFEVGETQYF.

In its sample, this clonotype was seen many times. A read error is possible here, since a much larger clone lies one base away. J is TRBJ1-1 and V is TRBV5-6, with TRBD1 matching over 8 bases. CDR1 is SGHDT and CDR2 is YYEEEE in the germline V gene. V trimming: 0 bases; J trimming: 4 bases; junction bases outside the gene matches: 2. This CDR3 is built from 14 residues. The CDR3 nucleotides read TGTGCCAGCAGCTTGGGACAGGGGACCACTGAAGCTTTCTTT. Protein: CASSLGQGTTEAFF.

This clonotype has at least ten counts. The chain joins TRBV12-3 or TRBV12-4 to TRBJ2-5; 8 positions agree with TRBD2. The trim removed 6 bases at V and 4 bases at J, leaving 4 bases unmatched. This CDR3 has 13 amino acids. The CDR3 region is CASSPAGVETQYF. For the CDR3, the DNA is TGTGCCAGCAGCCCAGCGGGGGTAGAGACCCAGTACTTC.

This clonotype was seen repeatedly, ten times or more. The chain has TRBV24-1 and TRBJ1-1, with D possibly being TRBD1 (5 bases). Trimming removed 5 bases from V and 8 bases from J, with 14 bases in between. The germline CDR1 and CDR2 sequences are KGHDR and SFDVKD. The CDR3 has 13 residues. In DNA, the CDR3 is TGTGCCACCAGTGTAGGACACAGGAGCGAAGCTTTCTTT. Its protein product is CATSVGHRSEAFF.

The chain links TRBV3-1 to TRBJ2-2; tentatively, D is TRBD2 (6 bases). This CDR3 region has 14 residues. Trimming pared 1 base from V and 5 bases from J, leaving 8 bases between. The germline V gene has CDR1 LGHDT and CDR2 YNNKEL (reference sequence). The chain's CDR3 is CASSQVAGTGELFF. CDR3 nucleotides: TGTGCCAGCAGCCAAGTTGCGGGGACCGGGGAGCTGTTTTTT.

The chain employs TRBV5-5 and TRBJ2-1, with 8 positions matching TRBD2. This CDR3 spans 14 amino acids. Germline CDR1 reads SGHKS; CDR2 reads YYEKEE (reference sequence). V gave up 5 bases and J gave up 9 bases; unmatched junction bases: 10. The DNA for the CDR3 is TGTGCCAGCAGGGGGGGAGCGGGAGTTGGTGAGCAGTTCTTC. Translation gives CASRGGAGVGEQFF.